The T cell receptor (beta chain) described here comes from a study of patients and donors after allogeneic stem cell transplantation. This clonotype was detected only a few times. Via MiXCR, TCRdb re-called the RT-PCR reads, giving one row per CDR3 protein. The table lists more than 850,000 distinct CDR3 sequences, 18% of them singletons. The clonotype originates from a human donor who was either an allogeneic HSCT recipient or a stem cell or donor lymphocyte infusion donor (not recorded which). It is not recorded whose cells these are; they may come from a transplant donor. The sequenced sample consisted of blood, either unsorted or a sorted T cell fraction (not recorded which).

The CDR3 protein is CASNYRGERETQYF. CDR3 DNA sequence: TGTGCCAGCAATTATCGGGGGGAGAGAGAGACCCAGTACTTC. The chain carries TRBV12-3 or TRBV12-4 and TRBJ2-5; 7 positions agree with TRBD2. Trimming cost V 7 bases and J 4 bases; bases outside gene matches: 9. This CDR3 contains 14 residues.